The clone carrying this T cell receptor (beta chain) was seen a few times. This sample was included in a study of T cells after somatic rescue of genetic block. Only in-frame clones appear in the TCRdb table, and some are missing; sequencing was by immunoSEQ multiplex PCR. The repertoire holds some 10,000 clones, with approximately 79% as singletons. This CDR3 spans 13 amino acids. The germline V gene has CDR1 SGHTA and CDR2 FQGTGA. Unmatched junction bases numbered 3, after V lost 3 bases and J lost 5 bases. The chain carries TRBV7-3 and TRBJ1-1; 7 positions agree with TRBD1. Sequenced material: peripheral blood mononuclear cells (PBMCs). This TCR derives from a boy between 5 and 17 years old. The CDR3 here is CASSLTGRTEAFF. CDR3 nucleotides: TGTGCCAGCAGCTTGACAGGGAGGACTGAAGCTTTCTTT.